The 10 T cell receptor beta chains in this list originate from one sample, sequenced in a study of CD8 T cell repertoires and HIV-1 epitope variants. No cognate antigen is known for these TCRs. Clones were sequenced by immunoSEQ multiplex PCR, and TCRdb holds only the in-frame ones, with some missing. The table lists over 5,000 clones, roughly two thirds of them singletons. Sample: cultured CD8+ T cells derived from PBMCs. All receptors come from a male donor with HIV.

The chain carries TRBV5-6 and TRBJ2-1; D is unclear. This CDR3 is built from 14 residues. V lost 2 bases and J lost 8, with 14 bases in between. Germline lookup yields CDR1 SGHDT and CDR2 YYEEEE. CDR3 DNA: TGTGCCAGCAGCTTTAACCTCGACGGCTATGAGCAGTTCTTC. It specifies CASSFNLDGYEQFF.

The chain is built from TRBV27 and TRBJ2-7; 7 bases are a match to TRBD1. Looked up from germline, CDR1 is MNHEY and CDR2 is SMNVEV (reference sequence). Trimming at V came to 4 bases and at J to 3 bases, leaving 12 bases not matched to a gene. The CDR3 runs to 16 residues. CDR3 nucleotides: TGTGCCAGCAGTTGGTCACTGGGACAGAGCCTCTACGAGCAGTACTTC. Translating gives CASSWSLGQSLYEQYF.

The rearrangement joins TRBV27 to TRBJ2-5; 8 nucleotides line up with TRBD2. The J call may be faulty, since TRBJ2-7 better matches the DNA end. CDR1 MNHEY and CDR2 SMNVEV come from the germline V gene (reference sequence). The CDR3 has 16 residues. The CDR3 region is CASSQGGGPLSYEQYF. DNA for the CDR3: TGTGCCAGCAGTCAGGGCGGGGGGCCCCTCTCCTACGAGCAGTACTTC.

The CDR3 loop reads CASSLSRGAMEQFF. The DNA for the CDR3 is TGTGCCAGCAGTTTATCGCGGGGGGCTATGGAGCAGTTCTTC. V is TRBV28 and J is TRBJ2-1, with 8 bases fitting TRBD2. Germline V CDR1 and CDR2: MDHEN, SYDVKM. The CDR3 is made up of 14 amino acids. J lost 10 bases, V lost 1 base, and 6 bases had no gene match.

This clone has just one count. The chain uses TRBV6-4 and TRBJ2-3; 13 bases align to TRBD2. CDR1 is MRHNA and CDR2 is SNTAGT in the germline V gene. This CDR3 has 16 residues. V lost 2 bases to trimming and J lost 4 bases; unmatched junction nucleotides: 3. For the CDR3, the DNA is TGTGCCAGCAGTGACGCGACTAGCGGGGGGTCAGATACGCAGTATTTT. This codes for CASSDATSGGSDTQYF.

This clone was counted between two and nine times. The chain recombines TRBV30 with TRBJ1-5; D remains unclear. V lost 8 bases and J lost 1, with 12 bases in between. Germline V gene sequence: CDR1 GTSNPN, CDR2 SVGIG (reference sequence). The CDR3 loop spans 13 amino acids. The CDR3: CALRGLSNQPQHF. Written as DNA, the CDR3 is TGTGCCCTTCGGGGTCTCAGCAATCAGCCCCAGCATTTT.

The V and J genes are TRBV6-5 and TRBJ1-1, with D possibly TRBD1 on 5 matching bases. The CDR3 length is 16 residues. The germline V and J ends were trimmed by 3 bases and 4 bases, with 18 bases remaining between them. Germline-derived CDR1 and CDR2 are MNHEY and SVGAGI. The CDR3, as DNA: TGTGCCAGCAGTTATAAAACAGGCCCCGGGGGCACTGAAGCTTTCTTT. Amino acid sequence: CASSYKTGPGGTEAFF.

This clone was detected once. This chain links TRBV6-1 with TRBJ2-5; TRBD2 aligns across 7 bases. The CDR3 length is 15 residues. With V trimmed by 3 bases and J by 5 bases, 9 bases remained unmatched. Germline CDR1 reads MNHNS; CDR2 reads SASEGT. CDR3 amino acids: CASSDQRGGGETQYF. CDR3 DNA sequence: TGTGCCAGCAGTGACCAGCGGGGTGGGGGTGAGACCCAGTACTTC.

V gene TRBV4-3 combines with J gene TRBJ2-7, with 12 nucleotides matching TRBD2. CDR1 and CDR2 from the germline V gene are LGHNA and YSLEER. V shed 2 bases, J shed 2 bases, and the junction held 10 bases outside the gene matches. The CDR3 sequence is 18 residues long. Here the CDR3 reads CASSQSAGTSGPTYEQYF. CDR3 in DNA: TGCGCCAGCAGCCAAAGCGCCGGGACTAGCGGGCCCACCTACGAGCAGTACTTC.

The gene calls are TRBV28 and TRBJ2-2; D is unresolved. V lost 6 bases and J 2 bases, leaving 1 base between the germline ends. CDR1 MDHEN and CDR2 SYDVKM come from the germline V gene. This CDR3 spans 11 amino acids. In DNA form, the CDR3 reads TGTGCCAGCAGCAACACCGGGGAGCTGTTTTTT. Amino acid sequence: CASSNTGELFF.